The 12 T cell receptor beta chains below were found in one sample sequenced in a study of response to subunit inactivated influenza vaccine. TCRdb recomputed calls from the RT-PCR reads with MiXCR, one row per CDR3 protein. This table holds hundreds of thousands of distinct CDR3 sequences, 10% to 15% found once. Sequenced here: PBMCs from blood, sampled on the day of vaccination. All receptors derive from a man aged 45-65 years who received an inactivated influenza vaccine.

The J gene is TRBJ2-7, the V gene TRBV7-2, with TRBD2 identical over 12 bases. The CDR3 totals 16 residues. The germline gives CDR1 SGHTA, CDR2 FQGNSA. V gave up 7 bases and J gave up 0 bases; unmatched junction bases: 7. The CDR3 loop reads CASTFTSGRLSYEQYF. CDR3 nucleotide sequence: TGTGCCAGCACCTTTACTAGCGGGAGGCTCTCCTACGAGCAGTACTTC. The entire variable domain, with the rest obtained from reference TRBV7-2 and TRBJ2-7, is as follows: GAGVSQSPSNKVTEKGKDVELRCDPISGHTALYWYRQSLGQGLEFLIYFQGNSAPDKSGLPSDRFSAERTGGSVSTLTIQRTQQEDSAVYLCASTFTSGRLSYEQYFGPGTRLTVT.

This clonotype was recorded a few times. The chain has TRBV9 and TRBJ1-6; D possibly corresponds to TRBD1 (6 bases). V was pared by 0 bases and J by 7 bases, with 20 bases between. The germline gives CDR1 SGDLS, CDR2 YYNGEE. The CDR3 has 18 amino acids. The CDR3 nucleotides read TGTGCCAGCAGCGTAGGAGGGATTGGTCGGAGGGGGAATTCACCCCTCCACTTT. It codes for CASSVGGIGRRGNSPLHF.

This clonotype was seen a few times. The chain carries TRBV5-5 and TRBJ2-3; no clear D. Germline CDR1 SGHKS, CDR2 YYEKEE (reference sequence). This CDR3 contains 15 residues. Trimming took 4 bases from V and 2 from J, leaving 14 bases between them. CDR3 DNA: TGTGCCAGCAGCCCCGTGGGGTTATCCACAGATACGCAGTATTTT. It yields the protein CASSPVGLSTDTQYF.

The chain recombines TRBV19 with TRBJ2-6; 10 bases are shared with TRBD1. The CDR3 sequence is 16 residues long. Germline V gene sequence: CDR1 LNHDA, CDR2 SQIVND (reference sequence). The V and J ends lost 11 bases and 2 bases, in that order; junction bases with no gene match: 9. CDR3 region: CAAKGQGRAGANVLTF. DNA for the CDR3: TGTGCCGCAAAGGGACAGGGGAGAGCTGGGGCCAACGTCCTGACTTTC.

The chain employs TRBV20-1 and TRBJ2-7; 7 nucleotides match TRBD2. Germline V gene data show CDR1 as DFQATT and CDR2 as SNEGSKA (reference sequence). With 3 bases clipped from V and 2 bases from J, the junction kept 7 bases outside the gene matches. The CDR3 has 14 amino acids. The CDR3 here is CSARPLAETYEQYF. CDR3 DNA sequence: TGCAGTGCTAGGCCTCTAGCGGAGACCTACGAGCAGTACTTC.

The rearrangement joins TRBV30 to TRBJ1-5; no clear D gene. Germline lookup yields CDR1 GTSNPN and CDR2 SVGIG (reference sequence). The CDR3 runs 14 residues. Trimming pared 3 bases from V and 4 bases from J, leaving 13 bases between. CDR3: CAWSRGDPNQPQHF. As DNA, the CDR3 is TGTGCCTGGAGCCGGGGAGATCCGAATCAGCCCCAGCATTTT.

V and J are TRBV6-2 or TRBV6-3 and TRBJ2-2; D may match TRBD1 or TRBD2 (5 bases each). With 6 bases removed from V and 4 bases from J, the gap between germline ends came to 15 bases. Germline V gene data show CDR1 as MNHEY and CDR2 as SVGEGT. This CDR3 comprises 15 residues. The DNA for the CDR3 is TGTGCCAGCAGACCCAAGGGGACGCTCACCGGGGAGCTGTTTTTT. Protein sequence: CASRPKGTLTGELFF.

This clonotype was observed many times. The V gene is TRBV5-6, the J gene TRBJ2-2, with TRBD1 as a possible D gene (6 bases). This CDR3 contains 16 residues. Germline values: CDR1 SGHDT, CDR2 YYEEEE. V lost 4 bases and J 3 bases, leaving 16 bases between the germline ends. This chain's CDR3 is CASSLRTAADTGELFF. The CDR3 DNA sequence: TGTGCCAGCAGCCTGAGGACAGCAGCGGACACCGGGGAGCTGTTTTTT.

Only a few counts were recorded for this clonotype. V gene TRBV5-1 combines with J gene TRBJ2-5; D gene ambiguous. Trimming removed 0 bases from V and 2 bases from J, with 11 bases in between. Germline CDR1 is SGHRS and CDR2 is YFSETQ. This CDR3 is built from 15 residues. CDR3 coding DNA: TGCGCCAGCAGCTTGGTCGGTCAGAAACAAGAGACCCAGTACTTC. Translated, it gives CASSLVGQKQETQYF.

The chain carries TRBV5-1 and TRBJ2-3; TRBD2 matches 8 bases. After removal of 4 bases from V and 1 base from J, the junction contained 8 bases not matched to a gene. CDR3 length equals 16 residues. CDR1 SGHRS and CDR2 YFSETQ come from the germline V gene. The CDR3, as DNA: TGCGCCAGCAGCACGGGACTAGGGCGAGGCACAGATACGCAGTATTTT. It yields the protein CASSTGLGRGTDTQYF.

The chain carries TRBV12-3 or TRBV12-4 and TRBJ1-4; D unclear. The CDR3 consists of 13 residues. The germline V and J ends were trimmed by 10 bases and 0 bases, with 9 bases remaining between them. The CDR3 spells CATTKSTNEKLFF. The CDR3 DNA reads as TGTGCCACCACGAAGTCAACTAATGAAAAACTGTTTTTT.

The J gene is TRBJ2-2, the V gene TRBV12-3 or TRBV12-4; no reliable D call. The CDR3 extends over 15 amino acids. Trimming took 2 bases from V and 5 from J, leaving 12 bases between them. CDR3 region: CASSLRTVETGELFF. The CDR3 DNA follows: TGTGCCAGCAGTTTACGCACGGTTGAGACCGGGGAGCTGTTTTTT.